The next 28 T cell receptor beta chains were all read from a single sample in a study of T cell changes during pregnancy in multiple sclerosis. Sequencing used immunoSEQ multiplex PCR; TCRdb keeps in-frame clones, though not all of them. The profile shows roughly 68,000 clones, around 92% of them singletons. The sample was peripheral blood, taken in the second trimester of pregnancy. The source is a female donor in good health, enrolled as a control in a pregnancy study.

The rearrangement joins TRBV19 to TRBJ2-3; possibly TRBD1 for D (6 bases). Trimming cost V 6 bases and J 5 bases, with 27 bases left between them. Germline CDR1 and CDR2: LNHDA and SQIVND (reference sequence). The CDR3 loop spans 18 amino acids. This CDR3 reads CASSGQGTNMGARDTQYF. The CDR3 DNA follows: TGTGCCAGTAGCGGGCAGGGGACAAATATGGGGGCACGAGATACGCAGTATTTT.

This clone was counted a single time. V and J are TRBV4-2 and TRBJ2-7, with TRBD1 identical over 8 bases. Trimming removed 4 bases from V and 6 bases from J; junction bases left unmatched: 17. This CDR3 is 17 amino acids long. Germline CDR1 is LGHNA and CDR2 is YNFKEQ. CDR3: CASSPEGNRGSWREQYF. CDR3 bases: TGTGCCAGCAGCCCTGAGGGAAACAGGGGGAGCTGGCGCGAGCAGTACTTC.

The CDR3 protein is CASSYLYEQYF. The DNA of the CDR3 is TGTGCCAGCAGTTATCTCTACGAGCAGTACTTC. The chain recombines TRBV6-5 with TRBJ2-7, with unresolved D. Germline-derived CDR1 and CDR2 are MNHEY and SVGAGI. V was cut by 3 bases and J by 3 bases, with 3 bases left in between. The CDR3 extends over 11 amino acids.

V and J are TRBV6-6 and TRBJ1-2, with 10 bases aligning to TRBD1. The length of the CDR3 is 15 residues. The V and J ends lost 2 bases and 3 bases, in that order; junction bases with no gene match: 3. The germline CDR1 and CDR2 sequences are MNHNY and SVGAGI (reference sequence). CDR3 residues: CASSYPGQGHYGYTF. The CDR3 bases are TGTGCCAGCAGTTACCCGGGACAGGGGCACTATGGCTACACCTTC.

The chain combines TRBV28 with TRBJ1-1, with a weak D call TRBD1 (6 bases). Germline V lookup: CDR1 MDHEN, CDR2 SYDVKM. Deletions cut 5 bases from V and 2 bases from J, with 12 bases between. The CDR3 loop spans 14 amino acids. CDR3 residues: CASSPPTGNTEAFF. The CDR3 DNA follows: TGTGCCAGCAGTCCCCCGACAGGAAACACTGAAGCTTTCTTT.

The chain is built from TRBV6-1 and TRBJ1-5; 7 nucleotides match TRBD1. This CDR3 is built from 18 residues. The J segment lost 0 bases and the V segment lost 3 bases, leaving 11 bases of the junction unmatched. Germline CDR1 and CDR2: MNHNS and SASEGT. The CDR3 sequence is CASSDQKTGPYSNQPQHF. In nucleotides, the CDR3 is TGTGCCAGCAGTGACCAAAAGACAGGGCCTTATAGCAATCAGCCCCAGCATTTT.

This chain joins TRBV27 and TRBJ2-7; the D gene is possibly TRBD1 (6 bases). V was clipped by 5 bases and J by 4 bases, with 12 bases between them. This CDR3 contains 13 residues. The germline CDR1 and CDR2 sequences are MNHEY and SMNVEV (reference sequence). The CDR3 DNA is TGTGCCAGCAGTACCGGGACATCATACGAGCAGTACTTC. Its translation is CASSTGTSYEQYF.

This clone was observed a single time. V gene TRBV5-1 combines with J gene TRBJ2-7; 9 bases are shared with TRBD2. V lost 2 bases, J lost 1 base, and 1 base stayed unmatched. CDR3 length: 14 residues. Germline CDR1 is SGHRS and CDR2 is YFSETQ. CDR3 in amino acids: CASSFSGGSYEQYF. The CDR3 DNA reads TGCGCCAGCAGCTTTAGCGGGGGATCCTACGAGCAGTACTTC.

The V call is TRBV6-1, the J call TRBJ2-5, with TRBD1 as a possible D gene (6 bases). This CDR3 comprises 14 residues. Trimming left V 8 bases short and J 0 bases short, with 13 bases between. The germline V gene encodes CDR1 MNHNS and CDR2 SASEGT. The CDR3 bases are TGTGCCAGCCGGGACAACAGGTACCAAGAGACCCAGTACTTC. Translation: CASRDNRYQETQYF.

CDR3 sequence: CASSFQRTANSGNTIYF. CDR3 bases: TGTGCCAGCAGCTTCCAAAGGACAGCCAACTCTGGAAACACCATATATTTT. This chain joins TRBV11-2 and TRBJ1-3, with D possibly TRBD1 on 6 matching bases. The length of the CDR3 is 17 residues. The germline V gene encodes CDR1 SGHAT and CDR2 FQNNGV. V dropped 3 bases and J dropped 0 bases, with 15 bases sitting between them.

V is TRBV27 and J is TRBJ2-5, with 8 bases identical to TRBD2. The CDR3 has 15 residues. Germline lookup yields CDR1 MNHEY and CDR2 SMNVEV (reference sequence). The V and J ends lost 5 bases and 7 bases, in that order; junction bases with no gene match: 12. As DNA, the CDR3 is TGTGCCAGCAGTCAAACTAGCGGCATTGTCGGGACCCAGTACTTC. It yields the protein CASSQTSGIVGTQYF.

The CDR3 nucleotides are TGCAGCGTTGGAGCGACAGGACCCATATATTTT. It encodes CSVGATGPIYF. The chain joins TRBV29-1 to TRBJ1-3, with a weak D call TRBD1 (6 bases). Trimming left V 4 bases short and J 11 bases short, with 12 bases between. The CDR3 length is 11 residues. Per germline, CDR1 SQVTM and CDR2 ANQGSEA.

This clone occurred a few times. CDR3: CASSIESALNQPQHF. In DNA form, the CDR3 reads TGTGCCAGTAGTATAGAGTCAGCGCTCAATCAGCCCCAGCATTTT. The chain carries TRBV19 and TRBJ1-5, with D unclear. Germline V CDR1 and CDR2: LNHDA, SQIVND (reference sequence). The CDR3 length is 15 residues. Trimming shortened V by 0 bases and J by 3 bases, and 9 bases separated the two germline ends.

The chain carries TRBV15 and TRBJ1-5; a possible D gene is TRBD1 (5 bases). Germline V CDR1 and CDR2: LNHNV, YYDKDF (reference sequence). This CDR3 comprises 18 residues. V dropped 3 bases and J dropped 6 bases, with 24 bases sitting between them. CDR3 sequence (DNA): TGTGCCACCAGCAGTGCCTACCGCAAAAGACAGTCTTTTCAGCCCCAGCATTTT. It is translated as CATSSAYRKRQSFQPQHF.

The J gene is TRBJ1-1, the V gene TRBV5-4, with D tentatively TRBD1 (5 bases). CDR3 length: 15 amino acids. Germline loops: CDR1 SGHNT, CDR2 YYREEE (reference sequence). Trimming removed 0 bases from V and 6 bases from J, with 15 bases in between. The CDR3 nucleotides read TGTGCCAGCAGCTTGGAGTGGTCAGGGCTCCCTGAAGCTTTCTTT. It encodes CASSLEWSGLPEAFF.

The chain joins TRBV20-1 to TRBJ1-2; D is uncertain. Germline CDR1 is DFQATT and CDR2 is SNEGSKA (reference sequence). Trimming removed 0 bases from V and 11 bases from J, with 10 bases in between. The CDR3 extends over 11 amino acids. The chain's CDR3 is CSAREKRVYTF. CDR3 nucleotide sequence: TGCAGTGCTAGAGAAAAACGGGTGTACACCTTC.

The chain has TRBV19 and TRBJ1-5; 9 nucleotides line up with TRBD1. Germline CDR1 LNHDA, CDR2 SQIVND (reference sequence). The V segment lost 10 bases and the J segment 6 bases; nucleotides outside the gene matches: 10. CDR3 size: 14 residues. The DNA for the CDR3 is TGTGCCATCTCGACAGGGGGAGGCCGTCAGCCCCAGCATTTT. Translated: CAISTGGGRQPQHF.

The rearrangement uses TRBV19 and TRBJ2-5, with 7 bases that match TRBD1. There are 15 residues in the CDR3. The germline gives CDR1 LNHDA, CDR2 SQIVND (reference sequence). J gave up 4 bases and V 7 bases, and 12 bases lay outside the gene matches. CDR3 sequence: CASMGRQGVGETQYF. Written as DNA, the CDR3 is TGTGCCAGTATGGGTCGGCAGGGGGTCGGAGAGACCCAGTACTTC.

This clone showed up just once. The rearrangement joins TRBV4-1 to TRBJ2-1, with 13 bases that match TRBD2. CDR1 is MGHRA and CDR2 is YSYEKL in the germline V gene. Trimming at V came to 2 bases and at J to 16 bases, leaving 8 bases not matched to a gene. The CDR3 runs 14 residues. CDR3 amino acids: CASSQIPGTSGIFF. Here the CDR3 DNA reads TGCGCCAGCAGCCAAATCCCCGGGACTAGCGGGATATTCTTC.

The chain joins TRBV4-2 to TRBJ2-2; 11 bases are shared with TRBD2. The CDR3 contains 18 residues. CDR1 is LGHNA and CDR2 is YNFKEQ in the germline V gene. Trimming removed 1 base from V and 3 bases from J; junction bases left unmatched: 7. The CDR3 sequence is CASSQAFVAGGYTGELFF. The CDR3 DNA sequence: TGTGCCAGCAGCCAAGCGTTTGTAGCGGGGGGGTACACCGGGGAGCTGTTTTTT.

CDR3 in DNA: TGTGCCAGCAGACAGACTAGCGGGAGGGGCAATGAGCAGTTCTTC. Amino acid sequence: CASRQTSGRGNEQFF. The V gene is TRBV6-5, the J gene TRBJ2-1; 14 nucleotides match TRBD2. This CDR3 is built from 15 residues. Germline CDR1 MNHEY, CDR2 SVGAGI. V was clipped by 6 bases and J by 6 bases; unmatched bases: 4.

The chain recombines TRBV28 with TRBJ1-1; D not resolved. There are 12 residues in the CDR3. V was clipped by 8 bases and J by 5 bases, with 12 bases between them. CDR1 and CDR2 from the germline V gene are MDHEN and SYDVKM. The CDR3 DNA follows: TGTGCCAGCGGGGTAGGAGGGACTGAAGCTTTCTTT. This codes for CASGVGGTEAFF.

The rearrangement uses TRBV28 and TRBJ2-3; D possibly corresponds to TRBD2 (6 bases). CDR1 is MDHEN, CDR2 SYDVKM, per germline. The CDR3 spans 17 residues. Trimming pared 3 bases from V and 4 bases from J, leaving 20 bases between. The CDR3 region is CASSLVIGGEEPDTQYF. In DNA form, the CDR3 reads TGTGCCAGCAGTTTGGTCATCGGCGGGGAGGAGCCAGATACGCAGTATTTT.

This chain links TRBV7-9 with TRBJ2-1; 8 nucleotides match TRBD2. Germline V CDR1 and CDR2: SEHNR, FQNEAQ (reference sequence). Losses at the gene ends were 8 bases for V and 7 bases for J; bases not matched to a gene: 13. The CDR3 totals 15 residues. The CDR3 is CASVRPGLVTNEQFF. The CDR3 nucleotides are TGTGCCAGCGTACGACCGGGACTAGTAACGAATGAGCAGTTCTTC.

The chain recombines TRBV11-3 with TRBJ1-1; TRBD1 is a possible D gene (5 bases). CDR1 is SGHNT and CDR2 is YENEEA in the germline V gene. The CDR3 spans 13 residues. The V end was cut by 5 bases, the J end by 0 bases, with 7 bases between. The DNA for the CDR3 is TGTGCCAGCAGCGAACAGGTGAACACTGAAGCTTTCTTT. Translation: CASSEQVNTEAFF.

The chain carries TRBV28 and TRBJ1-5, with 7 bases fitting TRBD1. V lost 3 bases to trimming and J lost 3 bases; unmatched junction nucleotides: 5. The germline V gene has CDR1 MDHEN and CDR2 SYDVKM. The length of the CDR3 is 15 residues. This chain's CDR3 is CASSLGDSSNQPQHF. Here the CDR3 DNA reads TGTGCCAGCAGTTTGGGGGACAGCTCCAATCAGCCCCAGCATTTT.

V and J are TRBV27 and TRBJ2-2, with a weak D call TRBD2 (6 bases). Germline V lookup: CDR1 MNHEY, CDR2 SMNVEV (reference sequence). V was cut by 5 bases and J by 2 bases, with 18 bases left in between. The length of the CDR3 is 17 residues. The CDR3 protein is CASSGPLARFNTGELFF. In DNA, the CDR3 is TGTGCCAGCAGTGGCCCGCTAGCGCGGTTCAACACCGGGGAGCTGTTTTTT.

The J gene is TRBJ1-2, the V gene TRBV28; 7 nucleotides align to TRBD1. Germline V gene sequence: CDR1 MDHEN, CDR2 SYDVKM. The CDR3 contains 16 residues. The ends lost 7 bases at V and 1 base at J; junction bases unmatched: 12. The chain's CDR3 is CASIQGGTALNYGYTF. DNA for the CDR3: TGTGCCAGCATCCAGGGCGGGACAGCTCTTAACTATGGCTACACCTTC.